Following are 17 T cell receptor beta chains from one sample sequenced in a study of T cell responses to AZD1222 COVID-19 vaccine. Only in-frame clones appear in the TCRdb table, and some are missing; sequencing was by immunoSEQ multiplex PCR. The sample records some 150,000 clones, about 91% being singletons. The source was peripheral blood, collected on day 0 of AZD1222 vaccination. Receptor source: an adult in good health.

The J gene is TRBJ2-7, the V gene TRBV9; 7 positions match TRBD1. The CDR3 sequence is 14 residues long. J gave up 3 bases and V 3 bases, and 6 bases lay outside the gene matches. Germline loops: CDR1 SGDLS, CDR2 YYNGEE. The CDR3 spells CASSARDRNYEQYF. CDR3 in DNA: TGTGCCAGCAGCGCCCGGGACAGAAACTACGAGCAGTACTTC.

The chain is built from TRBV4-1 and TRBJ2-7; unclear D gene. This CDR3 is built from 13 residues. Germline V gives CDR1 MGHRA, CDR2 YSYEKL. Trimming removed 3 bases at V and 4 bases at J, with 10 bases between. The DNA for the CDR3 is TGCGCCAGCAGCCACAAGGAGTTTTACGAGCAGTACTTC. Its translation is CASSHKEFYEQYF.

CDR3 sequence (DNA): TGTGCCAGCACGCGCTCCTATAATTCACCCCTCCACTTT. It translates to CASTRSYNSPLHF. V usage is TRBV6-5 and J usage is TRBJ1-6; D unclear. The germline V and J ends were trimmed by 7 bases and 0 bases, with 4 bases remaining between them. CDR3 length: 13 residues. CDR1 MNHEY and CDR2 SVGAGI come from the germline V gene.

The count of this clone is one. The genes are TRBV10-1 and TRBJ2-4; D gene uncertain. Germline loops: CDR1 WNHNN, CDR2 SYGVQD (reference sequence). This CDR3 is built from 12 residues. The V end was cut by 3 bases, the J end by 3 bases, with 3 bases between. The CDR3 nucleotides read TGCGCCAGCAGTGACGACAAAAACATTCAGTACTTC. It encodes CASSDDKNIQYF.

In nucleotides, the CDR3 is TGTGCCAGCAGCGACGGGAACTCCTACGAGCAGTACTTC. Its translation is CASSDGNSYEQYF. J is TRBJ2-7 and V is TRBV7-3, with a weak D call TRBD2 (5 bases). The germline V gene encodes CDR1 SGHTA and CDR2 FQGTGA. This CDR3 region has 13 residues. The V and J ends lost 5 bases and 0 bases respectively, with 8 bases between them.

The V call is TRBV28, the J call TRBJ2-7, with TRBD1 matching over 9 bases. There are 15 residues in the CDR3. Germline V gene data show CDR1 as MDHEN and CDR2 as SYDVKM. Losses at the gene ends were 4 bases for V and 4 bases for J; bases not matched to a gene: 8. CDR3 nucleotides: TGTGCCAGCAGTTCGATCGGGGGACAGGGTTACGAGCAGTACTTC. It yields the protein CASSSIGGQGYEQYF.

The gene calls are TRBV9 and TRBJ2-7, with D possibly TRBD1 on 6 matching bases. This CDR3 has 15 residues. Germline CDR1 and CDR2: SGDLS and YYNGEE. The V and J ends lost 0 bases and 3 bases respectively, with 13 bases between them. Here the CDR3 reads CASSVGVGHFYEQYF. DNA for the CDR3: TGTGCCAGCAGCGTAGGGGTGGGACACTTCTACGAGCAGTACTTC.

V gene TRBV7-9 combines with J gene TRBJ2-3; D perhaps matches TRBD1 (5 bases). Trimming shortened V by 2 bases and J by 3 bases, and 18 bases separated the two germline ends. The CDR3 has 17 residues. Germline CDR1 is SEHNR and CDR2 is FQNEAQ (reference sequence). The CDR3 reads CASSLIRQPQQTDTQYF. The CDR3 coding sequence is TGTGCCAGCAGCTTAATCAGACAGCCCCAGCAGACAGATACGCAGTATTTT.

V is TRBV5-4 and J is TRBJ1-5; D unresolved. Looked up from germline, CDR1 is SGHNT and CDR2 is YYREEE (reference sequence). The V and J ends lost 2 bases and 3 bases respectively, with 12 bases between them. This CDR3 is built from 15 residues. The DNA for the CDR3 is TGTGCCAGCAGCTTCGGCTTTGGTAACAATCAGCCCCAGCATTTT. Translating it yields CASSFGFGNNQPQHF.

The chain links TRBV7-9 to TRBJ1-1, with D possibly being TRBD1 (6 bases). The CDR3 extends over 19 amino acids. The germline V and J ends were trimmed by 1 base and 1 base, with 22 bases remaining between them. Germline V gene sequence: CDR1 SEHNR, CDR2 FQNEAQ (reference sequence). This CDR3 is CASSLEPTGWGHWNTEAFF. The CDR3, as DNA: TGTGCCAGCAGCTTAGAACCAACAGGGTGGGGACACTGGAACACTGAAGCTTTCTTT.

This clone is a singleton in its sample. J is TRBJ2-7 and V is TRBV4-3; the D gene is possibly TRBD2 (5 bases). Germline V lookup: CDR1 LGHNA, CDR2 YSLEER. The CDR3 runs to 15 residues. Between the trimmed V and J ends, which lost 0 bases and 3 bases, there was a span of 12 bases. The chain's CDR3 is CASSQDLSGIYEQYF. DNA of the CDR3: TGCGCCAGCAGCCAAGATCTCTCGGGGATCTACGAGCAGTACTTC.

This clone was detected only once. The V and J genes are TRBV18 and TRBJ1-5; 7 bases match TRBD1. With V trimmed by 2 bases and J by 6 bases, 4 bases remained unmatched. In germline, CDR1 is KGHSH, CDR2 LQKENI. The CDR3 contains 14 residues. This CDR3 reads CASSPDRDGQPQHF. The CDR3 region has the DNA TGTGCCAGCTCACCAGACAGGGACGGTCAGCCCCAGCATTTT.

This rearrangement joins TRBV12-3 or TRBV12-4 to TRBJ2-1, with 9 bases lining up with TRBD1. The CDR3 covers 13 residues. Trimming at V came to 8 bases and at J to 7 bases, leaving 6 bases not matched to a gene. CDR3 bases: TGTGCCAGCCAAAGGACAGGGGATAATGAGCAGTTCTTC. The encoded protein is CASQRTGDNEQFF.

V usage is TRBV29-1 and J usage is TRBJ1-2, with 7 bases fitting TRBD1. Germline V CDR1 and CDR2: SQVTM, ANQGSEA. The CDR3 is made up of 13 amino acids. The V gene end was trimmed by 7 bases and the J gene end by 2 bases; junction bases not matched to a gene: 7. CDR3 protein: CSESGTANYGYTF. The CDR3 coding sequence is TGCAGCGAGTCCGGGACAGCCAACTATGGCTACACCTTC.

The chain links TRBV27 to TRBJ1-2; weak D call: TRBD1 (5 bases). Between the trimmed V and J ends, which lost 3 bases and 2 bases, there was a span of 10 bases. Looked up from germline, CDR1 is MNHEY and CDR2 is SMNVEV (reference sequence). CDR3 length: 14 residues. CDR3 nucleotide sequence: TGTGCCAGCAGTTTCCAGGGATTCAACTATGGCTACACCTTC. Translation gives CASSFQGFNYGYTF.

The chain couples TRBV4-3 to TRBJ2-1; 11 bases are shared with TRBD2. Germline V gene sequence: CDR1 LGHNA, CDR2 YSLEER. With V trimmed by 4 bases and J by 8 bases, 7 bases remained unmatched. CDR3 length: 15 residues. In nucleotides, the CDR3 is TGCGCCAGCAGCCTACTAGCGGGGGCAGGCCATGAGCAGTTCTTC. As protein: CASSLLAGAGHEQFF.

The chain has TRBV28 and TRBJ1-5, with a possible D match to TRBD1 (5 bases). From germline, CDR1 is MDHEN and CDR2 SYDVKM. The CDR3 contains 14 residues. V gave up 5 bases and J gave up 3 bases, with 11 bases separating them. CDR3 in amino acids: CASSSAGNNQPQHF. The CDR3, as DNA: TGTGCCAGCAGTAGCGCAGGGAACAATCAGCCCCAGCATTTT.